One and the same sample provided the 19 T cell receptor beta chains below, sequenced in a study of cytomegalovirus exposure and HLA in healthy donors. The PCR contained 60 Vbeta and 13 Jbeta primers. The data were produced by immunoSEQ multiplex PCR, yet TCRdb's version contains in-frame clones alone and is incomplete. There are about 220,000 clones in the sample; approximately 88% occur only once, and more than 0.6% lies in the top ten. Sample: PBMCs. All receptors come from a boy aged 2-15 years in good health and CMV-seronegative.

The chain uses TRBV7-8 and TRBJ2-5, with 8 nucleotides matching TRBD1. The J call may not be correct, given that the DNA end is closer to TRBJ2-7. CDR1 is SGHVS, CDR2 FQNEAQ, per germline. The length of the CDR3 is 16 residues. The CDR3 DNA follows: TGTGCCAGCAGCTCGGCCCCGGACAGGGCCTCCTACGAGCAGTACTTC. This translates into CASSSAPDRASYEQYF.

The chain joins TRBV30 to TRBJ2-1, with 9 bases fitting TRBD2. Germline trimming cut 4 bases from V and 9 bases from J; bases unmatched to any gene: 13. CDR1 GTSNPN and CDR2 SVGIG come from the germline V gene (reference sequence). The CDR3 is made up of 15 amino acids. The CDR3 sequence is CAWTGTSTPGAEQFF. CDR3 in DNA: TGTGCCTGGACCGGGACTAGCACCCCCGGGGCTGAGCAGTTCTTC. The whole variable domain, remainder taken from reference TRBV30 and TRBJ2-1, is SQTIHQWPATLVQPVGSPLSLECTVEGTSNPNLYWYRQAAGRGLQLLFYSVGIGQISSEVPQNLSASRPQDRQFILSSKKLLLSDSGFYLCAWTGTSTPGAEQFFGPGTRLTVL.

This chain joins TRBV30 and TRBJ2-7, with a weak D call TRBD1 (6 bases). Per the germline V gene, CDR1 is GTSNPN and CDR2 is SVGIG (reference sequence). The CDR3 sequence is 11 residues long. V was shortened by 8 bases and J by 2 bases, with 10 bases between the two germline ends. The CDR3 sequence: CALDRTYEQYF. The CDR3 DNA reads as TGTGCCCTGGACAGAACCTACGAGCAGTACTTC.

The V and J genes are TRBV5-4 and TRBJ2-7, with TRBD1 identical over 7 bases. This CDR3 is built from 15 residues. Germline-derived CDR1 and CDR2 are SGHNT and YYREEE (reference sequence). Germline trimming cut 4 bases from V and 4 bases from J; bases unmatched to any gene: 11. The CDR3 region has the DNA TGTGCCAGCAGCCTTATACGACAGGGAACATACGAGCAGTACTTC. It encodes CASSLIRQGTYEQYF.

The genes are TRBV20-1 and TRBJ2-3; no definite D call. The CDR3 length is 11 residues. Per germline, CDR1 DFQATT and CDR2 SNEGSKA (reference sequence). Trimming cost V 4 bases and J 5 bases, with 7 bases left between them. This CDR3 is CSAISGDTQYF. Written as DNA, the CDR3 is TGCAGTGCTATTAGTGGAGATACGCAGTATTTT.

The chain links TRBV6-5 to TRBJ1-2, with D uncertain. The CDR3 contains 13 residues. Germline V lookup: CDR1 MNHEY, CDR2 SVGAGI. V was trimmed by 2 bases and J by 6 bases, leaving 10 bases between them. The CDR3, as DNA: TGTGCCAGCAGTTACGCGAGAGAGGATGGCTACACCTTC. Protein sequence: CASSYAREDGYTF.

The V call is TRBV7-2, the J call TRBJ2-7; D might be TRBD1 (5 bases). Germline V gives CDR1 SGHTA, CDR2 FQGNSA. The CDR3 loop spans 14 amino acids. Trimming took off 5 bases at V and 6 bases at J, with 17 bases between the two ends. The CDR3 DNA reads TGTGCCAGCAGCCACACCACCGACAGCCTCGAGCAGTACTTC. Translating it yields CASSHTTDSLEQYF.

The rearrangement joins TRBV4-2 to TRBJ1-2; 7 bases align to TRBD1. The germline gives CDR1 LGHNA, CDR2 YNFKEQ. CDR3 length equals 13 residues. The junction had 3 bases not matched to a gene; V was cut back by 5 bases and J by 3 bases. The DNA for the CDR3 is TGTGCCAGCAGCTATGGGACAGACTATGGCTACACCTTC. It specifies CASSYGTDYGYTF.

The chain recombines TRBV7-8 with TRBJ1-1; no firm D call. V lost 2 bases and J lost 3, with 4 bases in between. This CDR3 is built from 12 residues. CDR1 is SGHVS and CDR2 is FQNEAQ in the germline V gene. The CDR3 is CASSLSDTEAFF. CDR3 coding DNA: TGTGCCAGCAGCTTAAGCGACACTGAAGCTTTCTTT.

The chain combines TRBV14 with TRBJ2-7; 7 nucleotides match TRBD2. Germline V lookup: CDR1 SGHDN, CDR2 FVKESK. V lost 6 bases, J lost 3 bases, and 14 bases stayed unmatched. The CDR3 is 16 amino acids. CDR3 sequence (DNA): TGTGCCAGCAGTCGCGGGGGAGGGAGTAGCGGCTACGAGCAGTACTTC. It specifies CASSRGGGSSGYEQYF.

V and J are TRBV4-2 and TRBJ1-2, with 9 bases identical to TRBD1. In germline, CDR1 is LGHNA, CDR2 YNFKEQ. The CDR3 covers 15 residues. V was pared by 2 bases and J by 7 bases, with 8 bases of the junction left unmatched. As DNA, the CDR3 is TGTGCCAGCAGCCAATTATCCGGGACAGGGACTGGCTACACCTTC. This encodes CASSQLSGTGTGYTF.

The V gene is TRBV7-2, the J gene TRBJ2-5; TRBD2 matches 9 bases. The germline gives CDR1 SGHTA, CDR2 FQGNSA. The CDR3 extends over 17 amino acids. V gave up 0 bases and J gave up 5 bases; unmatched junction bases: 10. The CDR3 reads CASSLASPAGGRETQYF. In DNA form, the CDR3 reads TGTGCCAGCAGCTTAGCATCCCCAGCGGGGGGTAGGGAGACCCAGTACTTC.

The rearrangement uses TRBV7-3 and TRBJ2-1, with D maybe TRBD1 (6 bases). Germline V gene lookup returns CDR1 SGHTA and CDR2 FQGTGA. The CDR3 covers 13 residues. V lost 4 bases and J 7 bases, leaving 11 bases between the germline ends. The CDR3: CASSSTGRNEQFF. The CDR3 DNA is TGTGCCAGCAGCTCGACAGGCCGGAATGAGCAGTTCTTC.

The rearrangement joins TRBV30 to TRBJ2-5; 10 positions agree with TRBD1. The J call is uncertain, as TRBJ2-7 better fits the DNA end. The germline CDR1 and CDR2 sequences are GTSNPN and SVGIG (reference sequence). This CDR3 spans 13 amino acids. CDR3 DNA sequence: TGTGCCTGGGGTTGGACAGGGGGGGTCGAGCAGTACTTC. Translated, it gives CAWGWTGGVEQYF.

V is TRBV29-1 and J is TRBJ1-1, with D unclear. Per the germline V gene, CDR1 is SQVTM and CDR2 is ANQGSEA. The CDR3 extends over 13 amino acids. Trimming took off 3 bases at V and 5 bases at J, with 13 bases between the two ends. The CDR3 region is CSVDVVGRTEAFF. CDR3 nucleotides: TGCAGCGTTGATGTGGTTGGCAGGACTGAAGCTTTCTTT.

The chain recombines TRBV6-4 with TRBJ2-1, with 12 bases lining up with TRBD2. J gave up 6 bases and V 5 bases, and 5 bases lay outside the gene matches. Germline CDR1 MRHNA, CDR2 SNTAGT. The CDR3 extends over 15 amino acids. The CDR3 coding sequence is TGTGCCAGCAGTACCGGGACTAGCGGGTTCAATGAGCAGTTCTTC. Translating gives CASSTGTSGFNEQFF.

This clone was found a few times. The chain employs TRBV19 and TRBJ1-1, with TRBD1 identical over 7 bases. Unmatched junction bases numbered 10, after V lost 9 bases and J lost 9 bases. The CDR3 runs to 12 residues. Germline V CDR1 and CDR2: LNHDA, SQIVND (reference sequence). The CDR3 DNA follows: TGTGCCAGCAATACATGGACAGGACAAGCTTTCTTT. Translation: CASNTWTGQAFF.

The chain carries TRBV7-9 and TRBJ2-7; 8 bases line up with TRBD2. V shed 7 bases, J shed 7 bases, and the junction held 3 bases outside the gene matches. The CDR3 extends over 11 amino acids. Germline V gene sequence: CDR1 SEHNR, CDR2 FQNEAQ (reference sequence). The CDR3 loop is CASTTGGEQYF. The CDR3 nucleotides read TGTGCCAGCACCACGGGAGGGGAGCAGTACTTC.

This chain uses TRBV4-1 with TRBJ1-2; D not certain. This CDR3 has 16 amino acids. Germline CDR1 MGHRA, CDR2 YSYEKL. The germline V and J ends were trimmed by 0 bases and 4 bases, with 15 bases remaining between them. The CDR3 is CASSQDLTASGYGYTF. In DNA form, the CDR3 reads TGCGCCAGCAGCCAAGATTTAACAGCCTCAGGCTATGGCTACACCTTC.